A single sample gave rise to the 16 T cell receptor beta chains below, sequenced in a study of T-cell memory formation after mild COVID-19. TCRdb re-called the 5' RACE reads through MiXCR, storing one row per CDR3 protein. The table shows 120,000 or so distinct CDR3 sequences, with 16% occurring only once. Specimen: PBMCs or a T cell subset sorted from them (not recorded which). These receptors all stem from an adult woman who had mild COVID-19 (a few samples of this study predate the infection). Cell type and time point are not known.

The gene calls are TRBV7-9 and TRBJ1-4; 8 nucleotides agree with TRBD1. V shed 5 bases, J shed 4 bases, and the junction held 3 bases outside the gene matches. In germline, CDR1 is SEHNR, CDR2 FQNEAQ (reference sequence). This CDR3 has 14 residues. The CDR3 coding sequence is TGTGCCAGCAGCCGGACAGGGAGTAATGAAAAACTGTTTTTT. This gives the protein CASSRTGSNEKLFF. The variable domain in full, with the rest retrieved from reference TRBV7-9 and TRBJ1-4, is DTGVSQNPRHKITKRGQNVTFRCDPISEHNRLYWYRQTLGQGPEFLTYFQNEAQLEKSRLLSDRFSAERPKGSFSTLEIQRTEQGDSAMYLCASSRTGSNEKLFFGSGTQLSVL.

V is TRBV10-3 and J is TRBJ2-3; the D gene is possibly TRBD1 (5 bases). Germline V gene lookup returns CDR1 ENHRY and CDR2 SYGVKD. V shed 0 bases and J shed 3 bases, with 7 bases lying between them. The CDR3 is 14 amino acids. CDR3 sequence: CAISESGRTDTQYF. CDR3 nucleotide sequence: TGTGCCATCAGTGAGTCGGGGCGGACAGATACGCAGTATTTT.

CDR3 amino acids: CASRSVSYEQYF. In DNA, the CDR3 is TGTGCCAGCAGAAGCGTCTCCTACGAGCAGTACTTC. The chain carries TRBV3-1 and TRBJ2-7; D unresolved. There are 12 residues in the CDR3. CDR1 and CDR2 from the germline V gene are LGHDT and YNNKEL (reference sequence). V lost 6 bases to trimming and J lost 0 bases, with 6 bases between them.

In this sample, this clonotype turned up many times. This chain links TRBV12-3 or TRBV12-4 with TRBJ2-7; 11 nucleotides match TRBD1. The CDR3 is made up of 15 amino acids. The V and J ends lost 3 bases and 3 bases, in that order; junction bases with no gene match: 4. The CDR3 coding sequence is TGTGCCAGCAGTTTCGCCGGGACAGGGGGCTACGAGCAGTACTTC. This translates into CASSFAGTGGYEQYF.

This clonotype appeared a few times. In DNA form, the CDR3 reads TGCAGCGTTGATGGAACTGAAGCTTTCTTT. Translating gives CSVDGTEAFF. The V and J genes are TRBV29-1 and TRBJ1-1; D uncertain. Per germline, CDR1 SQVTM and CDR2 ANQGSEA. The CDR3 length is 10 residues. Between the trimmed V and J ends, which lost 3 bases and 5 bases, there was a span of 4 bases.

In this sample, this clonotype turned up a few times. The gene calls are TRBV2 and TRBJ2-5; 9 bases fit TRBD1. Germline V gene lookup returns CDR1 SNHLY and CDR2 FYNNEI. The V segment lost 6 bases and the J segment 7 bases; nucleotides outside the gene matches: 9. The CDR3 extends over 14 amino acids. The CDR3 DNA reads as TGTGCCAGCAGCACAGGGGGCCTGGGAGTGACCCAGTACTTC. As protein: CASSTGGLGVTQYF. The full variable domain, with the rest looked up from reference TRBV2 and TRBJ2-5, is EPEVTQTPSHQVTQMGQEVILRCVPISNHLYFYWYRQILGQKVEFLVSFYNNEISEKSEIFDDQFSVERPDGSNFTLKIRSTKLEDSAMYFCASSTGGLGVTQYFGPGTRLLVL.

This chain connects TRBV9 to TRBJ1-4; tentatively, D is TRBD1 (6 bases). Germline lookup yields CDR1 SGDLS and CDR2 YYNGEE. The V gene lost 2 bases and the J gene lost 7 bases, with 18 bases spanning the gap. This CDR3 has 16 residues. DNA of the CDR3: TGTGCCAGCAGCGTCCTGCTGGGGGGCGAGGGTGAAAAACTGTTTTTT. It is translated as CASSVLLGGEGEKLFF.

J is TRBJ2-7 and V is TRBV7-6, with 8 bases fitting TRBD1. Germline V gives CDR1 SGHVS, CDR2 FNYEAQ. The CDR3 is 13 amino acids. V shed 5 bases, J shed 6 bases, and the junction held 6 bases outside the gene matches. CDR3 residues: CASSRQGKAEQYF. CDR3 DNA sequence: TGTGCCAGCAGCCGACAGGGGAAAGCCGAGCAGTACTTC.

This clonotype was counted between two and nine times. As DNA, the CDR3 is TGTGCCAGCAGTGACTTGCGGACAAAAGAGCAGTACTTC. Encoded protein: CASSDLRTKEQYF. V usage is TRBV2 and J usage is TRBJ2-7; D is possibly TRBD1 (5 bases). V shed 3 bases and J shed 7 bases, with 13 bases lying between them. CDR1 is SNHLY, CDR2 FYNNEI, per germline. The CDR3 loop spans 13 amino acids.

The chain links TRBV7-9 to TRBJ1-1, with a weak D call TRBD1 (5 bases). This CDR3 has 14 amino acids. Trimming removed 6 bases from V and 1 base from J, with 12 bases in between. Germline V CDR1 and CDR2: SEHNR, FQNEAQ (reference sequence). CDR3 protein: CASSFAGANTEAFF. In nucleotides, the CDR3 is TGTGCCAGCAGTTTTGCCGGGGCGAACACTGAAGCTTTCTTT.

The chain uses TRBV4-1 and TRBJ2-7, with 8 bases lining up with TRBD2. This CDR3 is 15 amino acids long. Germline V gene lookup returns CDR1 MGHRA and CDR2 YSYEKL. V lost 2 bases and J lost 4; bases outside the gene matches: 7. Here the CDR3 reads CASSQLISGGYEQYF. The CDR3 coding sequence is TGCGCCAGCAGCCAACTGATCAGCGGGGGTTACGAGCAGTACTTC.

The table lists this clonotype with many counts. The chain has TRBV5-1 and TRBJ2-5; unclear D gene. V was clipped by 0 bases and J by 2 bases, with 11 bases between them. CDR1 SGHRS and CDR2 YFSETQ come from the germline V gene. This CDR3 contains 15 residues. The CDR3 here is CASSLAGQAQETQYF. The CDR3, as DNA: TGCGCCAGCAGCTTGGCCGGGCAGGCACAAGAGACCCAGTACTTC.

This clonotype occurred a few times. The V and J genes are TRBV20-1 and TRBJ1-1; possible D gene TRBD1, 6 bases. Trimming pared 0 bases from V and 2 bases from J, leaving 13 bases between. CDR1 and CDR2 from the germline V gene are DFQATT and SNEGSKA (reference sequence). The CDR3 loop spans 15 amino acids. The CDR3 sequence is CSARDWGQPNTEAFF. CDR3 bases: TGCAGTGCTAGAGATTGGGGGCAGCCTAACACTGAAGCTTTCTTT.

The chain joins TRBV24-1 to TRBJ2-1; D is undetermined. Germline assignment: CDR1 KGHDR and CDR2 SFDVKD. CDR3 size: 13 residues. Trimming removed 7 bases at V and 3 bases at J, with 9 bases between. CDR3 in DNA: TGTGCCACCAGAGGTTGGGGCTACAATGAGCAGTTCTTC. Its translation: CATRGWGYNEQFF.

The V call is TRBV24-1, the J call TRBJ2-2; possibly TRBD1 for D (6 bases). Germline V CDR1 and CDR2: KGHDR, SFDVKD. V shed 0 bases and J shed 0 bases, with 10 bases lying between them. This CDR3 contains 17 residues. The CDR3 sequence: CATSDLRTETNTGELFF. CDR3 in DNA: TGTGCCACCAGTGATTTGCGGACAGAGACGAACACCGGGGAGCTGTTTTTT.

The rearrangement joins TRBV24-1 to TRBJ2-7, with TRBD1 matching 10 bases. The CDR3 spans 15 residues. J gave up 3 bases and V 4 bases, and 5 bases lay outside the gene matches. Germline CDR1 reads KGHDR; CDR2 reads SFDVKD. The CDR3 spells CATSETGTGVYEQYF. The CDR3 coding sequence is TGTGCCACCAGTGAGACCGGGACAGGGGTCTACGAGCAGTACTTC.